This paragraph reports one T cell receptor (beta chain). The antigen it recognizes is unknown. Per-base quality was not reported, and no clone a single base away is much larger than it. This sample was included in a study of blood T cell repertoires in COVID-19 (dated by TCRdb to about 2020). Study-wide context: The collaborator samples originated in the United States, Italy and Spain and spanned the acute and convalescent phases of COVID-19. Samples came from the ongoing ImmuneRACE study (first 160 participants) plus 1,254 subjects from 6 global collaborators. Where available, HLA class I and class II types were obtained from metadata supplied by the sample provider rather than from assay-based typing. The sample metadata nearly always contained a de-identified subject ID, COVID-19 status, age in years and sex. The repertoires were made available in a free public database intended to serve as a resource for research on the immune response to SARS-CoV-2. The prospective study material was composed of cDNA or gDNA derived from T cells, B-cell-depleted T cells, or PBMCs. The dataset comprised deeply sampled blood TCRbeta repertoires from subjects exposed to, actively infected with, or recovered from COVID-19. Overall study outcomes, separate from this receptor: The quantity of clinical and demographic metadata differed by source and by participant and was supplied without curation.

Collaborating institutions collected whole blood in K2EDTA tubes following their own protocols. For TCRbeta analysis, collaborator samples were shipped as frozen whole blood, as isolated PBMCs, or as DNA extracted from either sample type. Taken from the germline V gene, the CDR1 and CDR2 loops are SGHDN and FVKESK. CDR3 length: 16 amino acids, cysteine to phenylalanine. Of the read, only the CDR3 DNA is kept; its 48 bases are in frame from base 1. V has 4 bases trimmed and J has 2 bases trimmed; junction bases matching no gene number 9. The immunoSEQ Assay, a bias-controlled multiplex PCR, was used to amplify TCRbeta CDR3 regions from genomic DNA. In the original analysis: The number of nucleated cells in each sample was estimated by amplification of reference gene primers within the assay. To quantify the absolute abundance of each unique TCRbeta CDR3 rearrangement, sequence reads were collapsed and filtered. For each sample, productive Simpson clonality was calculated as the square root of Simpson's diversity index over productive rearrangements. This immuneACCESS table, as held by TCRdb, lists in-frame sequences with V and J called but not all clones. Of the missing ones, under half trace to an unresolved V gene in checked studies; the others have no known cause. That table gives V, J and clone size, and the DNA gave D and trimming. This sample lists 150,000 to 200,000 clones; 75% to 90% were detected once. The ten largest clonotypes hold approximately 2.1% of the sample.

The chain joins TRBV14 to TRBJ2-7, with 9 middle bases fitting TRBD2. This receptor was identified in a man in his 70s with active or convalescent COVID-19. Material: peripheral blood. In nucleotides, the sequence is TGTGCCAGCAGCCCCCTGCGCGAGCGGGGGGCCTACGAGCAGTACTTC. Its protein is CASSPLRERGAYEQYF.